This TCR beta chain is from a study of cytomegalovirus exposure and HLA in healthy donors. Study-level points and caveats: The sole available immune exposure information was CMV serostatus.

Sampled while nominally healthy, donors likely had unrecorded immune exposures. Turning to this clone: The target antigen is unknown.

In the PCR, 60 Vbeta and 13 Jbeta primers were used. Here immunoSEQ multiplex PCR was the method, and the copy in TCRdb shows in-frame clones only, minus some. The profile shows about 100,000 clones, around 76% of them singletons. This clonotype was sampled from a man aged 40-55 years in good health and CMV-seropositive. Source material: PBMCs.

CDR3 sequence: CASSLAGAGDSNQPQHF. As DNA, the CDR3 is TGTGCCAGCAGCTTAGCGGGGGCAGGGGATAGCAATCAGCCCCAGCATTTT. The V call is TRBV7-9, the J call TRBJ1-5, with a weak D call TRBD1 (6 bases). This CDR3 comprises 17 residues. Looked up from germline, CDR1 is SEHNR and CDR2 is FQNEAQ (reference sequence). Trimming took 0 bases from V and 0 from J, leaving 12 bases between them.